One and the same sample provided the 22 T cell receptor beta chains below, sequenced in a study of OX40 agonist ivuxolimab in advanced cancers. The repertoire was sequenced with immunoSEQ multiplex PCR; TCRdb's copy has only in-frame clones and lacks some. Of roughly 66,000 clones in the sample, over 80% were seen once. This specimen was CD4+ or CD8+ T cells sorted from blood, taken in a trial of the OX40 agonist ivuxolimab. Receptor source: an adult with an advanced solid tumor such as melanoma, head and neck, liver or kidney cancer.

CDR3: CASSPAGVQGVRAFF. CDR3 bases: TGTGCCAGCAGCCCCGCAGGGGTTCAGGGAGTTCGAGCTTTCTTT. The chain links TRBV14 to TRBJ1-1; tentative D call: TRBD1 (6 bases). CDR1 is SGHDN and CDR2 is FVKESK in the germline V gene. V lost 4 bases and J lost 10, with 22 bases in between. This CDR3 has 15 residues.

V is TRBV5-6 and J is TRBJ1-1; tentatively, D is TRBD1 (5 bases). Germline-derived CDR1 and CDR2 are SGHDT and YYEEEE. The germline V and J ends were trimmed by 4 bases and 3 bases, with 16 bases remaining between them. The CDR3 runs to 15 residues. CDR3 sequence: CASSPVGGSHTEAFF. CDR3 in DNA: TGTGCCAGCAGCCCGGTTGGGGGTTCGCACACTGAAGCTTTCTTT.

This clone was observed a handful of times. The V call is TRBV2, the J call TRBJ2-7; TRBD2 is a possible D gene (6 bases). The CDR3 loop spans 12 amino acids. Between the trimmed V and J ends, which lost 4 bases and 9 bases, there was a span of 13 bases. CDR1 and CDR2 from the germline V gene are SNHLY and FYNNEI. The CDR3 protein is CASSVERTTQYF. The CDR3 nucleotides are TGTGCCAGCAGTGTTGAGAGGACTACGCAGTACTTC.

The CDR3 is CASSDSAGTYGYTF. The CDR3 DNA reads as TGCGCCAGCAGTGATTCGGCAGGGACATATGGCTACACCTTC. The chain joins TRBV10-1 to TRBJ1-2, with TRBD1 as a possible D gene (6 bases). Trimming removed 3 bases at V and 5 bases at J, with 13 bases between. This CDR3 has 14 residues. Germline CDR1 is WNHNN and CDR2 is SYGVQD (reference sequence).

The chain links TRBV30 to TRBJ2-7, with TRBD2 matching over 14 bases. CDR1 GTSNPN and CDR2 SVGIG come from the germline V gene (reference sequence). Losses at the gene ends were 5 bases for V and 4 bases for J; bases not matched to a gene: 4. This CDR3 is built from 14 residues. In DNA form, the CDR3 reads TGTGCCTGGCGAGGGACTAGCGGGAGATACGAGCAGTACTTC. It yields the protein CAWRGTSGRYEQYF.

This clone is categorized as medium-sized. The chain recombines TRBV23-1 with TRBJ1-1; D is perhaps TRBD1 (6 bases). TRBV23-1 is marked as an open reading frame, function uncertain. The germline V and J ends were trimmed by 11 bases and 3 bases, with 16 bases remaining between them. This CDR3 has 13 amino acids. This CDR3 is CAQLTGGDTEAFF. CDR3 bases: TGCGCCCAATTGACAGGAGGGGACACTGAAGCTTTCTTT.

This clone is a singleton in its sample. V gene TRBV30 combines with J gene TRBJ2-1, with 9 nucleotides matching TRBD2. V dropped 0 bases and J dropped 8; count of bases not matched to a gene: 8. The V gene's germline CDR1 is GTSNPN and CDR2 SVGIG (reference sequence). The CDR3 is made up of 15 amino acids. CDR3 nucleotides: TGTGCCTGGAGTGTACTGGCAGGCGGGGGGGATGAGCAGTTCTTC. The encoded protein is CAWSVLAGGGDEQFF. Complete variable domain (other parts from reference TRBV30 and TRBJ2-1): SQTIHQWPATLVQPVGSPLSLECTVEGTSNPNLYWYRQAAGRGLQLLFYSVGIGQISSEVPQNLSASRPQDRQFILSSKKLLLSDSGFYLCAWSVLAGGGDEQFFGPGTRLTVL.

This clone was detected only a few times. Other DNA sequences in this specimen translate into the identical CDR3. This sequence joins TRBV7-2 and TRBJ2-1, with 14 bases matching TRBD2. J was trimmed by 0 bases and V by 5 bases; bases with no gene match: 6. Germline CDR1 and CDR2: SGHTA and FQGNSA. CDR3 length: 18 residues. CDR3 residues: CASSRRTSGRSSYNEQFF. The CDR3 coding sequence is TGTGCCAGCAGCCGAAGGACTAGCGGGAGGAGCTCCTACAATGAGCAGTTCTTC.

This clone was detected only once. This rearrangement joins TRBV11-2 to TRBJ2-7, with 13 bases identical to TRBD2. Looked up from germline, CDR1 is SGHAT and CDR2 is FQNNGV. V dropped 6 bases and J dropped 6; count of bases not matched to a gene: 17. The CDR3 has 18 residues. CDR3 residues: CASRTIKGLAGISGEQYF. The CDR3, as DNA: TGTGCCAGCAGGACAATTAAGGGACTAGCGGGAATATCGGGCGAGCAGTACTTC.

The V and J genes are TRBV27 and TRBJ1-2, with D possibly TRBD1 on 5 matching bases. Germline V CDR1 and CDR2: MNHEY, SMNVEV (reference sequence). The CDR3 contains 14 residues. V shed 2 bases and J shed 5 bases, with 12 bases lying between them. The CDR3 nucleotides read TGTGCCAGCAGTTTAGGGGGTTTTGGTTATGGCTACACCTTC. Translation: CASSLGGFGYGYTF.

V and J are TRBV4-1 and TRBJ2-2; D is possibly TRBD2 (6 bases). CDR3 length equals 16 residues. Trimming took off 3 bases at V and 6 bases at J, with 17 bases between the two ends. Looked up from germline, CDR1 is MGHRA and CDR2 is YSYEKL. The CDR3 DNA sequence: TGCGCCAGCAGCCACGAAAGACTAGTCCGGCCCGGGGAGCTGTTTTTT. Translating gives CASSHERLVRPGELFF.

Only a few counts were recorded for this clone. V gene TRBV7-9 combines with J gene TRBJ2-7; no reliable D call. The CDR3 runs to 15 residues. V was trimmed by 4 bases and J by 5 bases, leaving 18 bases between them. Germline loops: CDR1 SEHNR, CDR2 FQNEAQ (reference sequence). As DNA, the CDR3 is TGTGCCAGCAGCTCCCCCCTGGATCGGGCCAACGAGCAGTACTTC. The encoded protein is CASSSPLDRANEQYF. The full variable domain, its missing parts supplied by reference TRBV7-9 and TRBJ2-7, is DTGVSQNPRHKITKRGQNVTFRCDPISEHNRLYWYRQTLGQGPEFLTYFQNEAQLEKSRLLSDRFSAERPKGSFSTLEIQRTEQGDSAMYLCASSSPLDRANEQYFGPGTRLTVT.

The V gene is TRBV28, the J gene TRBJ2-5, with TRBD2 identical over 8 bases. The V gene end was trimmed by 6 bases and the J gene end by 7 bases; junction bases not matched to a gene: 16. The CDR3 totals 16 residues. CDR1 MDHEN and CDR2 SYDVKM come from the germline V gene. In DNA form, the CDR3 reads TGTGCCAGCAGCCAACTAAGCGGGGGCCTAAAAGGGACCCAGTACTTC. As protein: CASSQLSGGLKGTQYF.

The chain carries TRBV27 and TRBJ1-6; 7 nucleotides line up with TRBD1. Germline V gene data show CDR1 as MNHEY and CDR2 as SMNVEV (reference sequence). The length of the CDR3 is 14 residues. The V and J ends lost 5 bases and 7 bases, in that order; junction bases with no gene match: 5. CDR3 protein: CASSLQGSNSPLHF. As DNA, the CDR3 is TGTGCCAGCAGTCTACAGGGGAGCAATTCACCCCTCCACTTT.

This chain uses TRBV7-2 with TRBJ2-1, with D maybe TRBD2 (7 bases). The CDR3 consists of 17 residues. Trimming took 4 bases from V and 0 from J, leaving 16 bases between them. Germline CDR1 SGHTA, CDR2 FQGNSA. CDR3 amino acids: CASSSGGGTNSYNEQFF. The CDR3 bases are TGTGCCAGCAGCTCCGGGGGCGGGACTAACTCCTACAATGAGCAGTTCTTC.

This clone appeared a few times. V is TRBV6-5 and J is TRBJ2-1; the match to TRBD2 covers 8 bases. There are 14 residues in the CDR3. CDR1 and CDR2 (germline): MNHEY, SVGAGI. V lost 7 bases and J lost 4; bases outside the gene matches: 6. The CDR3 here is CASTRAGEYNEQFF. Here the CDR3 DNA reads TGTGCCAGCACACGAGCGGGAGAATACAATGAGCAGTTCTTC.

This clone was observed a single time. The chain couples TRBV6-5 to TRBJ1-1; D not resolved. Deletions cut 2 bases from V and 5 bases from J, with 3 bases between. Looked up from germline, CDR1 is MNHEY and CDR2 is SVGAGI. The CDR3 totals 11 residues. The CDR3 DNA reads as TGTGCCAGCAGTTACGGGACTGAAGCTTTCTTT. Its protein is CASSYGTEAFF.

The chain links TRBV28 to TRBJ1-5, with D unresolved. Germline CDR1 reads MDHEN; CDR2 reads SYDVKM. The length of the CDR3 is 16 residues. Trimming took off 4 bases at V and 1 base at J, with 14 bases between the two ends. The CDR3 coding sequence is TGTGCCAGCAGTTACGCCGGGATGGCGAGCAATCAGCCCCAGCATTTT. Encoded protein: CASSYAGMASNQPQHF.

The rearrangement links TRBV7-2 to TRBJ2-1, with 10 bases that match TRBD2. V shed 5 bases and J 5 bases; nucleotides not matched to a gene: 6. The CDR3 has 15 amino acids. Germline V gives CDR1 SGHTA, CDR2 FQGNSA. In DNA form, the CDR3 reads TGTGCCAGCAGCCGAGCCGGGACTAGCGACAATGAGCAGTTCTTC. This translates into CASSRAGTSDNEQFF.

The V gene is TRBV15, the J gene TRBJ1-5, with D possibly TRBD1 on 5 matching bases. The CDR3 runs 14 residues. Per the germline V gene, CDR1 is LNHNV and CDR2 is YYDKDF (reference sequence). V lost 0 bases to trimming and J lost 5 bases, with 8 bases between them. This CDR3 is CATSRDRGHQPQHF. The CDR3 bases are TGTGCCACCAGCAGAGATAGGGGCCATCAGCCCCAGCATTTT. Full variable domain (remainder filled in from reference TRBV15 and TRBJ1-5): DAMVIQNPRYQVTQFGKPVTLSCSQTLNHNVMYWYQQKSSQAPKLLFHYYDKDFNNEADTPDNFQSRRPNTSFCFLDIRSPGLGDTAMYLCATSRDRGHQPQHFGDGTRLSIL.

This clone appeared once. V usage is TRBV27 and J usage is TRBJ1-2; D is perhaps TRBD1 (5 bases). The CDR3 has 15 amino acids. Germline lookup yields CDR1 MNHEY and CDR2 SMNVEV (reference sequence). Trimming took off 6 bases at V and 4 bases at J, with 18 bases between the two ends. This CDR3 is CASSTRGGRAYGYTF. DNA of the CDR3: TGTGCCAGCAGCACCCGGGGGGGGAGAGCCTATGGCTACACCTTC.

This chain uses TRBV10-2 with TRBJ2-2; either TRBD1 or TRBD2 may fit D (5 bases each). CDR1 and CDR2 (germline): WSHSY, SAAADI. Trimming pared 5 bases from V and 4 bases from J, leaving 11 bases between. This CDR3 contains 14 residues. CDR3 sequence reads: CASSTNGGTGELFF. DNA for the CDR3: TGCGCCAGCAGTACAAATGGGGGCACCGGGGAGCTGTTTTTT.